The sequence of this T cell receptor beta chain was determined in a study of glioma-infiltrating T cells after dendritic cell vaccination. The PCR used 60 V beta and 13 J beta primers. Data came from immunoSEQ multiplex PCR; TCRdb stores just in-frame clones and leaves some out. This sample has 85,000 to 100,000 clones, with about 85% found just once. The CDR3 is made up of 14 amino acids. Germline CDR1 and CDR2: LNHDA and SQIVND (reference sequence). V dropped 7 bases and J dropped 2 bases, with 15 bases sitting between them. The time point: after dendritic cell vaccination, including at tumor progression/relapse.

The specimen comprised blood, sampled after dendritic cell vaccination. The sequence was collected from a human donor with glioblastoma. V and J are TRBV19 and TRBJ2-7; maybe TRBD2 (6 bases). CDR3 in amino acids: CASTLGAGPYEQYF. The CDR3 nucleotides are TGTGCCAGTACCTTAGGGGCGGGGCCCTACGAGCAGTACTTC.